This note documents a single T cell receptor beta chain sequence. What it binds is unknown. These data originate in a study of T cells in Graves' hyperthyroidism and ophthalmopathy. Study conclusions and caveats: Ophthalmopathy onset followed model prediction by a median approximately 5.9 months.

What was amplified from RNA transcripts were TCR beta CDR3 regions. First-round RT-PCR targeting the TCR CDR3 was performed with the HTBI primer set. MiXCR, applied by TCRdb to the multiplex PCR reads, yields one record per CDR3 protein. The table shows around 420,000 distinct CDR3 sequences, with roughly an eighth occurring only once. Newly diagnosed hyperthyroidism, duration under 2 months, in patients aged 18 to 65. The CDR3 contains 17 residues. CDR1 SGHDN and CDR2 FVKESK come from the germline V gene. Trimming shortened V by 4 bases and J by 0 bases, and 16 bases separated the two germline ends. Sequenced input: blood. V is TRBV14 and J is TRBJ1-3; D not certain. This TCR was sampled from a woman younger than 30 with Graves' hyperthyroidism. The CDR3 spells CASSRAGRPLSGNTIYF. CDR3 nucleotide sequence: TGTGCCAGCAGCCGAGCCGGCAGGCCACTCTCTGGAAACACCATATATTTT.